The 21 T cell receptor beta chains below were found in one sample sequenced in a study of T cells in severe cutaneous drug reactions. The iRepertoire multiplex PCR system with TCR subtype-specific primers built both bulk and single-cell libraries. TCRdb re-called the multiplex PCR reads; every CDR3 protein appears as one record, without DNA. The sample features 2,500 to 3,500 distinct CDR3 sequences, with 45% to 65% in its top ten. Sequenced patients had Stevens-Johnson syndrome or toxic epidermal necrolysis caused by carbamazepine. Sequences were obtained from cells from a skin blister. All receptors come from a human donor with toxic epidermal necrolysis, a severe cutaneous drug reaction.

The rearrangement joins TRBV29-1 to TRBJ2-4; the D call of TRBD1 rests on TCRdb alone, since no DNA is present to check it. Germline V CDR1 and CDR2: SQVTM, ANQGSEA. CDR3 length: 12 amino acids. This chain's CDR3 is CSAEGGMDIQYF.

V and J are TRBV13 and TRBJ1-1; TCRdb proposes TRBD1, but this gene call is untestable without DNA. The CDR3 runs to 16 residues. Germline-derived CDR1 and CDR2 are PRHDT and FYEKMQ (reference sequence). The CDR3 loop is CASSQRPGPKNTEAFF. Complete variable domain (other parts from reference TRBV13 and TRBJ1-1): AAGVIQSPRHLIKEKRETATLKCYPIPRHDTVYWYQQGPGQDPQFLISFYEKMQSDKGSIPDRFSAQQFSDYHSELNMSSLELGDSALYFCASSQRPGPKNTEAFFGQGTRLTVV.

V and J are TRBV2 and TRBJ2-1; the TCRdb D gene call, TRBD2, has no DNA to confirm it. Germline V gives CDR1 SNHLY, CDR2 FYNNEI. The CDR3 runs 12 residues. The CDR3 loop is CASSRLPASKFF.

The chain uses TRBV6-6 and TRBJ2-7; TCRdb's D call of TRBD1 is untestable without DNA. There are 12 residues in the CDR3. Germline V CDR1 and CDR2: MNHNY, SVGAGI (reference sequence). This chain's CDR3 is CASSSPEVEQYF.

This clonotype ranks as medium-sized in terms of frequency. The chain links TRBV7-6 to TRBJ1-1; TCRdb proposes TRBD1, but this gene call is untestable without DNA. CDR3 length: 14 residues. Germline CDR1 and CDR2: SGHVS and FNYEAQ. Here the CDR3 reads CASSLATGDTEAFF.

In terms of frequency, this clonotype is medium-sized. The chain joins TRBV28 to TRBJ2-5; TCRdb returns TRBD2, unconfirmable since there is no DNA. This CDR3 contains 15 residues. Looked up from germline, CDR1 is MDHEN and CDR2 is SYDVKM. The CDR3 reads CASSSLGGSLQTQYF. Filled out from reference TRBV28 and TRBJ2-5, the complete variable domain reads DVKVTQSSRYLVKRTGEKVFLECVQDMDHENMFWYRQDPGLGLRLIYFSYDVKMKEKGDIPEGYSVSREKKERFSLILESASTNQTSMYLCASSSLGGSLQTQYFGPGTRLLVL.

This rearrangement joins TRBV18 to TRBJ1-1; TCRdb names TRBD1, which stays unverified in the absence of DNA. CDR3 length: 15 residues. CDR1 KGHSH and CDR2 LQKENI come from the germline V gene. The CDR3 reads CASSPVTETNTEAFF. Looking up the rest from reference TRBV18 and TRBJ1-1 gives the full variable domain: NAGVMQNPRHLVRRRGQEARLRCSPMKGHSHVYWYRQLPEEGLKFMVYLQKENIIDESGMPKERFSAEFPKEGPSILRIQQVVRGDSAAYFCASSPVTETNTEAFFGQGTRLTVV.

In terms of frequency, this clonotype is large. The gene calls are TRBV6-1 and TRBJ2-5. The CDR3 length is 12 residues. Germline values: CDR1 MNHNS, CDR2 SASEGT. CDR3 in amino acids: CASKSDQETQYF.

This rearrangement joins TRBV29-1 to TRBJ2-5; TCRdb returns TRBD1, unconfirmable since there is no DNA. Looked up from germline, CDR1 is SQVTM and CDR2 is ANQGSEA. This CDR3 has 14 amino acids. CDR3 loop: CSVERDRGQETQYF.

Judged by frequency, this clonotype is medium-sized. CDR3 in amino acids: CASSYSRRGRQETQYF. This rearrangement joins TRBV6-5 to TRBJ2-5; the D call of TRBD1 rests on TCRdb alone, since no DNA is present to check it. This CDR3 spans 16 amino acids. Germline V gene lookup returns CDR1 MNHEY and CDR2 SVGAGI.

V is TRBV6-1 and J is TRBJ1-6. The CDR3 runs 11 residues. Germline V gene lookup returns CDR1 MNHNS and CDR2 SASEGT. The CDR3 spells CASSGNSPLHF.

This sequence joins TRBV27 and TRBJ2-2; the TCRdb call, TRBD2, lacks DNA for checking. Germline CDR1 MNHEY, CDR2 SMNVEV (reference sequence). This CDR3 comprises 16 residues. The CDR3 spells CASSSPARFGTGELFF.

This sequence joins TRBV30 and TRBJ1-5. In germline, CDR1 is GTSNPN, CDR2 SVGIG (reference sequence). The CDR3 has 16 residues. The CDR3 sequence is CAWSPPPWGSRQPQHF.

The chain recombines TRBV7-9 with TRBJ2-3; TCRdb gives TRBD2 as the D gene, but with no DNA this cannot be confirmed. Germline V gene sequence: CDR1 SEHNR, CDR2 FQNEAQ (reference sequence). The CDR3 consists of 14 residues. This CDR3 is CASSLEGSTDTQYF.

This rearrangement joins TRBV4-3 to TRBJ2-7. The CDR3 contains 14 residues. Germline values: CDR1 LGHNA, CDR2 YSLEER. The CDR3 loop is CASSQAGGPYEQYF.

The genes are TRBV7-9 and TRBJ1-1. Germline assignment: CDR1 SEHNR and CDR2 FQNEAQ (reference sequence). The CDR3 runs to 15 residues. The chain's CDR3 is CASSSNPEPGAEAFF.

The chain joins TRBV7-6 to TRBJ2-2; TCRdb proposes TRBD1, but this gene call is untestable without DNA. The CDR3 contains 14 residues. Germline V gene lookup returns CDR1 SGHVS and CDR2 FNYEAQ. CDR3: CASRPGTGAGELFF.

Considering frequency, this clonotype is medium-sized. The V call is TRBV27, the J call TRBJ1-4; lacking DNA, the TRBD1 call made by TCRdb goes unchecked. CDR1 is MNHEY and CDR2 is SMNVEV in the germline V gene (reference sequence). The CDR3 extends over 19 amino acids. CDR3 sequence reads: CASSLWGSAEGATNEKLFF.

Judged by frequency, this clonotype is medium-sized. The chain has TRBV2 and TRBJ2-1; TCRdb designates TRBD2, a call that cannot be tested without DNA. Germline assignment: CDR1 SNHLY and CDR2 FYNNEI. CDR3 length equals 15 residues. The CDR3 reads CASRRGTSGGNEQFF.

The CDR3 protein is CASSLASETQYF. The chain combines TRBV7-2 with TRBJ2-5. The CDR3 runs to 12 residues. The V gene's germline CDR1 is SGHTA and CDR2 FQGNSA. The whole variable domain, filled in from reference TRBV7-2 and TRBJ2-5, reads GAGVSQSPSNKVTEKGKDVELRCDPISGHTALYWYRQSLGQGLEFLIYFQGNSAPDKSGLPSDRFSAERTGGSVSTLTIQRTQQEDSAVYLCASSLASETQYFGPGTRLLVL.

This clonotype ranks as medium-sized in terms of frequency. The chain joins TRBV27 to TRBJ2-3; without DNA, the TCRdb call of TRBD1 cannot be checked. The CDR3 consists of 14 residues. Germline loops: CDR1 MNHEY, CDR2 SMNVEV (reference sequence). CDR3 amino acids: CASSPTGSTDTQYF.